Described below is a single T cell receptor (beta chain) sequence and its context. These data come from a study of blood T cell repertoires in COVID-19. Germline CDR1 and CDR2: SEHNR and FQNEAQ (reference sequence). V was shortened by 3 bases and J by 5 bases, with 10 bases between the two germline ends. The CDR3 length is 13 residues. Clones were sequenced by immunoSEQ multiplex PCR, and TCRdb holds only the in-frame ones, with some missing. The data contain 85,000 to 95,000 clones, about nine tenths of them singletons. Sequenced material: peripheral blood. The source is a woman aged 80 or over with acute or convalescent COVID-19. This chain links TRBV7-9 with TRBJ1-1; D ambiguous. The DNA for the CDR3 is TGTGCCAGCAGCTTCGAGACGGGGACTGAAGCTTTCTTT. Its protein product is CASSFETGTEAFF.